One T cell receptor beta chain is described in this entry. Its antigen remains unidentified. Within one base of it there is no much larger clone, and no base qualities were kept. The immunoSEQ Assay, a bias-controlled multiplex PCR, was used to amplify TCRbeta CDR3 regions from genomic DNA. The study's own analysis went as follows. Within the assay, amplification of reference gene primers was used to estimate how many nucleated cells each sample contained. To quantify the absolute abundance of each unique TCRbeta CDR3 rearrangement, sequence reads were collapsed and filtered. Productive Simpson clonality was computed per sample as the square root of Simpson's diversity index over productive rearrangements. TCRdb limited this immuneACCESS table to in-frame rearrangements with V and J called. A share of clones is missing; checked studies link under half to unresolved V genes, and the rest is unexplained. V, J and clone size were drawn from that table, and D and trimming were deduced from the DNA. The sample table shows about 140,000 clones, and 80% to 85% are seen once. Of the sample, less than 9.5% falls within the top ten clones.

Taken from the germline V gene (reference sequence), the CDR1 and CDR2 loops are MNHEY and SMNVEV. Including cysteine and phenylalanine, the CDR3 has 16 amino acids. Only the CDR3 region is kept as DNA, spanning 48 bases read in frame from base 1. V lost 6 bases and J lost 5 bases, and the count of bases not matched to a germline gene is 9. The sample originates from a study of blood T cell repertoires in COVID-19 (dated by TCRdb to the early 2020s). A note on the overall study: Collaborator samples came from the United States, Italy and Spain and covered acute and convalescent phases of COVID-19. The prospective study material was composed of cDNA or gDNA derived from T cells, B-cell-depleted T cells, or PBMCs. The dataset comprised deeply sampled blood TCRbeta repertoires from subjects exposed to, actively infected with, or recovered from COVID-19. A freely available public database, intended as a resource for researchers studying the immune response to SARS-CoV-2, is where the repertoires were released. The samples were drawn from the first 160 participants of the ongoing ImmuneRACE study and from 1,200 or so subjects provided by 6 global collaborators. The sample metadata nearly always contained a de-identified subject ID, COVID-19 status, age in years and sex. Where available, HLA class I and class II types were obtained from metadata supplied by the sample provider rather than from assay-based typing.

What the work shows at the level of the full study, not this receptor alone: The quantity of clinical and demographic metadata differed by source and by participant and was supplied without curation.

Each collaborating institution followed its own protocols to collect whole blood in K2EDTA tubes. For TCRbeta analysis, collaborator samples were shipped as frozen whole blood, as isolated PBMCs, or as DNA extracted from either sample type. Rearrangement joined TRBV27 to TRBJ1-6; 8 of the junction bases match TRBD1. The sample comprised peripheral blood. This receptor was obtained from a human donor in a cohort sampled during active COVID-19. CDR3 protein: CASSIGQGVNNSPLHF. The DNA sequence is given as TGTGCCAGCAGCATCGGACAGGGAGTAAATAATTCACCCCTCCACTTT.